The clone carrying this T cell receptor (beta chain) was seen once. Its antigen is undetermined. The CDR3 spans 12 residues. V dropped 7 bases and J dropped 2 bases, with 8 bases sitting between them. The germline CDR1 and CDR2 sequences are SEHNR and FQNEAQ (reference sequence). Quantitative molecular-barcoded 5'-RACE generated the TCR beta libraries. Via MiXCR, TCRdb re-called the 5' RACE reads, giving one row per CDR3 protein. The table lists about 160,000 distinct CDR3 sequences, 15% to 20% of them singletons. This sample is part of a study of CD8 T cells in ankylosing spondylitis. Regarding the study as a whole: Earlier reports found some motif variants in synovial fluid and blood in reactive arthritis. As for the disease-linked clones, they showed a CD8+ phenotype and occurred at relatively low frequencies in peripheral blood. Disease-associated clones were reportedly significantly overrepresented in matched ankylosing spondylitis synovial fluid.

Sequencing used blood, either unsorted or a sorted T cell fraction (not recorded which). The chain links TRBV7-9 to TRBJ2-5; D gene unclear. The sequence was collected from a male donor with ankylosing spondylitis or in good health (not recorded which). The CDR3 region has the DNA TGTGCCAGCAATAGCCGTCAAGAGACCCAGTACTTC. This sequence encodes CASNSRQETQYF.